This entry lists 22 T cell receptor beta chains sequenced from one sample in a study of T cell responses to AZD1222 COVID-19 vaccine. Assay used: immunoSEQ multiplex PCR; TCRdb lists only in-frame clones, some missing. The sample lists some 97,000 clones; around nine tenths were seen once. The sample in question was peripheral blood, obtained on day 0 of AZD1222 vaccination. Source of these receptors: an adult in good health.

The CDR3 sequence is CASWEPYGYTF. CDR3 in DNA: TGTGCCAGCTGGGAGCCCTATGGCTACACCTTC. The chain links TRBV12-3 or TRBV12-4 to TRBJ1-2; D not resolved. V was pared by 8 bases and J by 4 bases, with 8 bases between. CDR3 size: 11 residues.

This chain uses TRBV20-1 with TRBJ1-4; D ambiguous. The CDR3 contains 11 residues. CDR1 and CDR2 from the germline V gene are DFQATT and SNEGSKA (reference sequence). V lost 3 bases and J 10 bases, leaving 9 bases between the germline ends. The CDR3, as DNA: TGCAGTGCTAGGAACTTGGGAAAACTGTTTTTT. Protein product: CSARNLGKLFF.

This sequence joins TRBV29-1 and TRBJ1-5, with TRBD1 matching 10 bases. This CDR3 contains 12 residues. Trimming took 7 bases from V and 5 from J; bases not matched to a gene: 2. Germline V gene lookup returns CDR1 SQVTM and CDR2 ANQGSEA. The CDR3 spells CSAGQGDQPQHF. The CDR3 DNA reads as TGCAGCGCCGGACAGGGGGATCAGCCCCAGCATTTT.

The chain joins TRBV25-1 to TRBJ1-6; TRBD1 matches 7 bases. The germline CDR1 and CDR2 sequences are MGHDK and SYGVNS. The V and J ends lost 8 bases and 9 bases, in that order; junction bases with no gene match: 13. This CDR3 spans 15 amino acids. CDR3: CASGTDRPFGSPLHF. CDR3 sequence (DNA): TGTGCCAGCGGGACGGACAGGCCATTCGGTTCACCCCTCCACTTT.

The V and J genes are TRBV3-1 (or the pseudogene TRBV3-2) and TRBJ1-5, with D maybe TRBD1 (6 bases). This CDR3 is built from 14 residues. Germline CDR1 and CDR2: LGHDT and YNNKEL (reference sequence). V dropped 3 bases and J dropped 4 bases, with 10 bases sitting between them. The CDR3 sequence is CASSQATGNQPQHF. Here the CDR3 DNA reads TGTGCCAGCAGCCAGGCAACAGGGAATCAGCCCCAGCATTTT.

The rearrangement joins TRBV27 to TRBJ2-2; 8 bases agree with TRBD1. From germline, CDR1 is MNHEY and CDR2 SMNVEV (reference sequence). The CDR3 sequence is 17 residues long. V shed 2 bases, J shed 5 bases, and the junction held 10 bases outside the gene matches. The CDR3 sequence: CASSLTPPTGVTGELFF. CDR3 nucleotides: TGTGCCAGCAGTTTAACTCCCCCGACAGGGGTGACCGGGGAGCTGTTTTTT.

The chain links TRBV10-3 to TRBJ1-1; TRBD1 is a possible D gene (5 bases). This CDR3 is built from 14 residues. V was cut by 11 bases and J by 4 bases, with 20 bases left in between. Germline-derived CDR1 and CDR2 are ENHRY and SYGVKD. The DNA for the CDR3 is TGTGCCTCAAGGGGTGGGTACCAGGGCACTGAAGCTTTCTTT. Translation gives CASRGGYQGTEAFF.

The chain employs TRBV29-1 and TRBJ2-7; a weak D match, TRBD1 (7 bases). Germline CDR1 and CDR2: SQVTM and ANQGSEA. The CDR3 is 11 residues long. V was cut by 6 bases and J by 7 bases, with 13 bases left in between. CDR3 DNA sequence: TGCAGCGTCAGGGGGAGGAATGAGCAGTACTTC. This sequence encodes CSVRGRNEQYF.

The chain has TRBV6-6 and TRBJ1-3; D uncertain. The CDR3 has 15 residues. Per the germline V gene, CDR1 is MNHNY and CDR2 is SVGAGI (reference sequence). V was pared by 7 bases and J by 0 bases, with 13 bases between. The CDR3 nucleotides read TGTGCCAGCACCCCACCGGGCAGCTCTGGAAACACCATATATTTT. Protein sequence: CASTPPGSSGNTIYF.

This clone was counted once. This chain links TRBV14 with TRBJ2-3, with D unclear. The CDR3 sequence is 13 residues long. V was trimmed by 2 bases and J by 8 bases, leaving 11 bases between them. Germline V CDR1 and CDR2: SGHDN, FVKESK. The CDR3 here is CASSQSELTTQYF. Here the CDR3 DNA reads TGTGCCAGCAGCCAAAGTGAGCTTACTACGCAGTATTTT.

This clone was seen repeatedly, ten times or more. The CDR3 DNA sequence: TGCGCCAGCAGCTTGGAGAGAAGGGCTAATGAAAAACTGTTTTTT. Residues: CASSLERRANEKLFF. This chain connects TRBV5-1 to TRBJ1-4; D is uncertain. V lost 0 bases to trimming and J lost 3 bases, with 9 bases between them. The CDR3 length is 15 residues. Looked up from germline, CDR1 is SGHRS and CDR2 is YFSETQ.

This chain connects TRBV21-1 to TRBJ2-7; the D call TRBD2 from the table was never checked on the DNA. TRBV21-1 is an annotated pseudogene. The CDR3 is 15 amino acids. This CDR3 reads CASEPRKPPRDEQYF. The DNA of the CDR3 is TGTGCCAGCGAACCAAGGAAACCCCCGAGGGACGAGCAGTACTTC.

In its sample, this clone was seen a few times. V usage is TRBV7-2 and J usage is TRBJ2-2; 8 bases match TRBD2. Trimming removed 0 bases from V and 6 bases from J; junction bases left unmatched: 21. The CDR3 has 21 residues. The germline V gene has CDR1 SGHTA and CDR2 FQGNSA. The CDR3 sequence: CASSLAPFLAGPSHLAGELFF. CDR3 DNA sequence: TGTGCCAGCAGCTTAGCCCCTTTTCTAGCGGGTCCAAGCCACTTGGCCGGGGAGCTGTTTTTT.

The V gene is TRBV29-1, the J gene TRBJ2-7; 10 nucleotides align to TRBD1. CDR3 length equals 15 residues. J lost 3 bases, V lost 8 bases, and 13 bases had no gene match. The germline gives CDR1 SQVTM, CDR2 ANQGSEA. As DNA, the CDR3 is TGCAGCTTCCTTGTCGGGACAGGGGAAGGCTACGAGCAGTACTTC. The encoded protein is CSFLVGTGEGYEQYF.

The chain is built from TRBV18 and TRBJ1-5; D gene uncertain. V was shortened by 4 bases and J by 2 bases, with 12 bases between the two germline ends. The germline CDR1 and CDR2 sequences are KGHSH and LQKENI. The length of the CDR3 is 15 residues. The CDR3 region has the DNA TGTGCCAGCTCACGAGACCCATCGGGCAATCAGCCCCAGCATTTT. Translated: CASSRDPSGNQPQHF.

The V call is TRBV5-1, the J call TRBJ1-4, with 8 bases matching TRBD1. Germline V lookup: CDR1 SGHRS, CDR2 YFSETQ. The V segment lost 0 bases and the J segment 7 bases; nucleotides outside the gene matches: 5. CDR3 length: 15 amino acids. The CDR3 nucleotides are TGCGCCAGCAGCTTGGCGGGACAGGAGCCTGAAAAACTGTTTTTT. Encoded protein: CASSLAGQEPEKLFF.

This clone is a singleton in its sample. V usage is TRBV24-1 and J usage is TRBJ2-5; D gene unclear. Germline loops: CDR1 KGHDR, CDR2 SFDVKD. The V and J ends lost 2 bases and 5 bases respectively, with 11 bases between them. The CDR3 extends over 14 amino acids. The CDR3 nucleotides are TGTGCCACCAGTGATTCTCTCGGTGGGGAGACCCAGTACTTC. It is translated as CATSDSLGGETQYF.

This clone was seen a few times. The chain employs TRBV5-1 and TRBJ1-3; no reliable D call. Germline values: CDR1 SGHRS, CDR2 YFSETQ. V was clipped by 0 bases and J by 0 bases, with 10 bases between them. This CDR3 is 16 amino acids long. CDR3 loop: CASSLAGSASGNTIYF. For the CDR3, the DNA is TGCGCCAGCAGCTTGGCAGGTTCAGCCTCTGGAAACACCATATATTTT.

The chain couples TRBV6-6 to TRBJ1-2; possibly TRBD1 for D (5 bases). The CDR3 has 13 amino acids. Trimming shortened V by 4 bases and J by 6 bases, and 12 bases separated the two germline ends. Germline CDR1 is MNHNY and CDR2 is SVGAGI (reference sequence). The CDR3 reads CASSFRDDNGYTF. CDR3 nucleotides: TGTGCCAGCAGTTTCCGGGACGACAATGGCTACACCTTC.

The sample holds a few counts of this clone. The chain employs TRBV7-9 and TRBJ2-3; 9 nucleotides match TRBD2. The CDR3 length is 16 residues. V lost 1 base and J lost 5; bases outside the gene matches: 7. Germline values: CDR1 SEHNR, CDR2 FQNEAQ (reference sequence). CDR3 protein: CASSLGGRADGDTQYF. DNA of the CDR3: TGTGCCAGCAGCTTAGGCGGGAGGGCCGACGGAGATACGCAGTATTTT.

CDR3 in DNA: TGTGCCATCAGTGATAGTCGACAGGGGCCGTACGAGCAGTACTTC. It yields the protein CAISDSRQGPYEQYF. The chain couples TRBV10-3 to TRBJ2-7; 8 nucleotides align to TRBD1. CDR1 ENHRY and CDR2 SYGVKD come from the germline V gene. The CDR3 consists of 15 residues. The J segment lost 4 bases and the V segment lost 3 bases, leaving 8 bases of the junction unmatched.

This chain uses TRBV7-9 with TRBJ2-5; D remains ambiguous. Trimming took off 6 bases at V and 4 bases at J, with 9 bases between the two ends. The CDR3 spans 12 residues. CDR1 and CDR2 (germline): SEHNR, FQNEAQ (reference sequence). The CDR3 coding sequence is TGTGCCAGCAGTCTTGGCAGAGAGACCCAGTACTTC. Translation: CASSLGRETQYF.